The 25 T cell receptor beta chains listed next were all sequenced from one sample in a study of cytomegalovirus exposure and HLA in healthy donors. In the PCR, 60 Vbeta and 13 Jbeta primers were used. Clones were read by immunoSEQ multiplex PCR, and TCRdb kept only the in-frame ones, dropping some. The sample holds just over 150,000 clones; about three quarters are singletons and the top ten take about 0.93%. Sequenced: PBMCs. The receptors derive from a woman aged 45-59 years in good health and CMV-seropositive.

The gene calls are TRBV5-4 and TRBJ2-6; TRBD2 might be the D (6 bases). Germline lookup yields CDR1 SGHNT and CDR2 YYREEE (reference sequence). CDR3 size: 16 residues. Deletions cut 9 bases from V and 0 bases from J, with 16 bases between. The CDR3 nucleotides read TGTGCCACCCTAGGGACTTCGTTCTCTGGGGCCAACGTCCTGACTTTC. Its protein is CATLGTSFSGANVLTF.

V gene TRBV5-1 combines with J gene TRBJ1-2; D remains ambiguous. Germline V CDR1 and CDR2: SGHRS, YFSETQ. The V gene lost 0 bases and the J gene lost 5 bases, with 11 bases spanning the gap. CDR3 size: 14 residues. This CDR3 is CASSLVPEDYGYTF. CDR3 coding DNA: TGCGCCAGCAGCTTGGTTCCCGAGGATTATGGCTACACCTTC.

This rearrangement joins TRBV19 to TRBJ2-1; D remains unclear. Trimming stripped 6 bases from V and 6 bases from J, with 9 bases between. The CDR3 extends over 12 amino acids. Germline values: CDR1 LNHDA, CDR2 SQIVND (reference sequence). CDR3 in DNA: TGTGCCAGTAGCAACACCCCCAATGAGCAGTTCTTC. Translating it yields CASSNTPNEQFF.

The chain recombines TRBV23-1 with TRBJ1-2, with D perhaps TRBD1 (5 bases). TRBV23-1 is an open reading frame whose function is uncertain. The ends were cut back, 0 bases at V and 3 bases at J, with 8 bases in the middle. CDR3 length: 14 residues. CDR3 bases: TGCGCCAGCAGTCAATCCCCAGGGCACTATGGCTACACCTTC. It specifies CASSQSPGHYGYTF.

In DNA form, the CDR3 reads TGTGCCAGCAGTAACCCCCTTAGGGGCACTGAAGCTTTCTTT. As protein: CASSNPLRGTEAFF. The V gene is TRBV6-5, the J gene TRBJ1-1; tentatively, D is TRBD1 (5 bases). Trimming took off 5 bases at V and 4 bases at J, with 14 bases between the two ends. The CDR3 loop spans 14 amino acids. Per the germline V gene, CDR1 is MNHEY and CDR2 is SVGAGI.

V gene TRBV9 combines with J gene TRBJ2-3; D remains unclear. The CDR3 loop spans 14 amino acids. Germline V gives CDR1 SGDLS, CDR2 YYNGEE. Deletions cut 0 bases from V and 2 bases from J, with 7 bases between. The CDR3 sequence is CASSVARLTDTQYF. In DNA, the CDR3 is TGTGCCAGCAGCGTAGCCAGACTCACAGATACGCAGTATTTT.

This chain joins TRBV6-1 and TRBJ2-3; D might be TRBD1 (5 bases). The CDR3 is made up of 14 amino acids. Germline V gene data show CDR1 as MNHNS and CDR2 as SASEGT. The V and J ends lost 2 bases and 4 bases respectively, with 10 bases between them. CDR3 loop: CASSEFQGSDTQYF. The CDR3 nucleotides read TGTGCCAGCAGTGAATTCCAGGGCTCAGATACGCAGTATTTT.

J is TRBJ2-3 and V is TRBV28, with 7 bases fitting TRBD1. The CDR3 sequence is 14 residues long. CDR1 is MDHEN, CDR2 SYDVKM, per germline. V lost 4 bases and J lost 3; bases outside the gene matches: 4. The CDR3 sequence: CASSSPQGTDTQYF. CDR3 in DNA: TGTGCCAGCAGTTCCCCACAGGGGACAGATACGCAGTATTTT.

J is TRBJ2-1 and V is TRBV7-3; maybe TRBD2 (6 bases). Germline CDR1 is SGHTA and CDR2 is FQGTGA. CDR3 length: 14 amino acids. Trimming left V 1 base short and J 7 bases short, with 11 bases between. CDR3 coding DNA: TGTGCCAGCAGCTTAATAGCGGAGGGTAATGAGCAGTTCTTC. Residues: CASSLIAEGNEQFF.

CDR3 DNA sequence: TGTGCCAGCAGTCCGGACACCTTCACAGATACGCAGTATTTT. Amino acid sequence: CASSPDTFTDTQYF. The rearrangement links TRBV6-1 to TRBJ2-3; D possibly corresponds to TRBD1 (5 bases). Trimming left V 5 bases short and J 2 bases short, with 11 bases between. Looked up from germline, CDR1 is MNHNS and CDR2 is SASEGT. The CDR3 extends over 14 amino acids.

The chain employs TRBV9 and TRBJ1-1; possible D gene TRBD1, 6 bases. This CDR3 has 15 amino acids. V lost 3 bases, J lost 5 bases, and 17 bases lay in between. CDR1 is SGDLS and CDR2 is YYNGEE in the germline V gene. Here the CDR3 reads CASSARGGPGTEAFF. In DNA, the CDR3 is TGTGCCAGCAGCGCGAGGGGGGGGCCGGGGACTGAAGCTTTCTTT.

This rearrangement joins TRBV30 to TRBJ1-1; 7 bases line up with TRBD1. Germline V gives CDR1 GTSNPN, CDR2 SVGIG (reference sequence). The CDR3 is 13 residues long. Trimming removed 8 bases from V and 0 bases from J; junction bases left unmatched: 6. CDR3 sequence reads: CAGRGPLNTEAFF. The DNA of the CDR3 is TGTGCCGGTAGGGGGCCCTTGAACACTGAAGCTTTCTTT.

The gene calls are TRBV29-1 and TRBJ2-3; 11 bases are shared with TRBD2. With 7 bases clipped from V and 3 bases from J, the junction kept 12 bases outside the gene matches. Germline assignment: CDR1 SQVTM and CDR2 ANQGSEA. The CDR3 sequence is 16 residues long. DNA for the CDR3: TGCAGCGGGGCATTTCTAGCGGGAGGTATAACAGATACGCAGTATTTT. Translating gives CSGAFLAGGITDTQYF.

The chain has TRBV18 and TRBJ2-3; the D gene is possibly TRBD1 (5 bases). The CDR3 spans 17 residues. CDR1 KGHSH and CDR2 LQKENI come from the germline V gene. V was clipped by 0 bases and J by 2 bases, with 15 bases between them. This chain's CDR3 is CASSPPGPQIFTDTQYF. As DNA, the CDR3 is TGTGCCAGCTCACCACCGGGGCCGCAAATTTTCACAGATACGCAGTATTTT.

This clone came up a few times. The chain combines TRBV5-1 with TRBJ1-1; 7 positions agree with TRBD1. Germline V gene sequence: CDR1 SGHRS, CDR2 YFSETQ. The CDR3 is 15 amino acids. V shed 0 bases and J 6 bases; nucleotides not matched to a gene: 8. The CDR3 spells CASSLGRGQVAEAFF. As DNA, the CDR3 is TGCGCCAGCAGCTTGGGAAGGGGGCAGGTCGCTGAAGCTTTCTTT.

This clone was observed a handful of times. The rearrangement uses TRBV2 and TRBJ2-5; 7 bases match TRBD1. Germline loops: CDR1 SNHLY, CDR2 FYNNEI. This CDR3 has 12 residues. Germline trimming cut 4 bases from V and 4 bases from J; bases unmatched to any gene: 0. Here the CDR3 reads CASSGQGETQYF. CDR3 nucleotide sequence: TGTGCCAGCAGTGGACAGGGAGAGACCCAGTACTTC.

The chain links TRBV7-6 to TRBJ1-5; 8 nucleotides agree with TRBD1. The CDR3 totals 14 residues. V was clipped by 5 bases and J by 4 bases; unmatched bases: 4. The V gene's germline CDR1 is SGHVS and CDR2 FNYEAQ. CDR3 sequence: CASSPGGLNQPQHF. The CDR3 DNA is TGTGCCAGCAGCCCAGGGGGCCTTAATCAGCCCCAGCATTTT.

There are a few counts of this clone. The chain combines TRBV28 with TRBJ1-5; tentative D call: TRBD1 (5 bases). CDR3 size: 12 residues. The V end was cut by 6 bases, the J end by 5 bases, with 8 bases between. The germline V gene encodes CDR1 MDHEN and CDR2 SYDVKM. CDR3 residues: CASREGHQPQHF. In DNA, the CDR3 is TGTGCCAGCAGGGAGGGACATCAGCCCCAGCATTTT.

The rearrangement links TRBV7-9 to TRBJ2-7; no reliable D call. The V and J ends lost 4 bases and 6 bases respectively, with 10 bases between them. CDR1 SEHNR and CDR2 FQNEAQ come from the germline V gene (reference sequence). The CDR3 covers 12 residues. In DNA, the CDR3 is TGTGCCAGCAGCTCGACATTAATCGAGCAGTACTTC. Translating it yields CASSSTLIEQYF. Full variable domain (remainder filled in from reference TRBV7-9 and TRBJ2-7): DTGVSQNPRHKITKRGQNVTFRCDPISEHNRLYWYRQTLGQGPEFLTYFQNEAQLEKSRLLSDRFSAERPKGSFSTLEIQRTEQGDSAMYLCASSSTLIEQYFGPGTRLTVT.

This clone has only a few counts. This chain connects TRBV28 to TRBJ2-5; a possible D gene is TRBD2 (6 bases). The length of the CDR3 is 14 residues. Trimming cost V 5 bases and J 5 bases, with 15 bases left between them. The germline gives CDR1 MDHEN, CDR2 SYDVKM. CDR3 coding DNA: TGTGCCAGCAGTCTGAGAAGCCGGGGGGAGACCCAGTACTTC. This translates into CASSLRSRGETQYF.

This chain joins TRBV6-5 and TRBJ2-2; D unresolved. Germline values: CDR1 MNHEY, CDR2 SVGAGI. The CDR3 runs to 15 residues. Trimming removed 0 bases at V and 1 base at J, with 6 bases between. The CDR3 region has the DNA TGTGCCAGCAGTTACTCGCCAGAGAACACCGGGGAGCTGTTTTTT. Residues: CASSYSPENTGELFF.

In its sample, this clone was seen a few times. The rearrangement joins TRBV7-3 to TRBJ2-3; a weak D match, TRBD2 (5 bases). CDR1 is SGHTA, CDR2 FQGTGA, per germline. The CDR3 extends over 13 amino acids. The ends were cut back, 6 bases at V and 2 bases at J, with 9 bases in the middle. CDR3 sequence (DNA): TGTGCCAGCAGGAAGACTAACACAGATACGCAGTATTTT. Its translation: CASRKTNTDTQYF.

The chain carries TRBV4-1 and TRBJ2-7; 8 bases line up with TRBD2. The CDR3 is 15 residues long. V shed 0 bases and J 6 bases; nucleotides not matched to a gene: 7. CDR1 MGHRA and CDR2 YSYEKL come from the germline V gene. The CDR3 here is CASSQEGGGFREQYF. For the CDR3, the DNA is TGCGCCAGCAGCCAAGAGGGCGGGGGGTTCCGCGAGCAGTACTTC.

The chain recombines TRBV6-1 with TRBJ1-5; D is perhaps TRBD1 (6 bases). Germline V gene sequence: CDR1 MNHNS, CDR2 SASEGT. The V end was cut by 4 bases, the J end by 3 bases, with 13 bases between. The CDR3 loop spans 15 amino acids. The CDR3 region has the DNA TGTGCCAGCAGTGTGAGGGGGTTCCTCAATCAGCCCCAGCATTTT. Its protein is CASSVRGFLNQPQHF.

This sequence joins TRBV11-2 and TRBJ1-2, with D unresolved. The CDR3 runs 16 residues. CDR1 and CDR2 (germline): SGHAT, FQNNGV. Trimming stripped 4 bases from V and 1 base from J, with 16 bases between. DNA of the CDR3: TGTGCCAGCAGCTACCCGAGGGAGTTGTTTAACTATGGCTACACCTTC. Amino acid sequence: CASSYPRELFNYGYTF.